The present T cell receptor (beta chain) was sequenced within a study of blood T cell repertoires in COVID-19. On the study more broadly: Donors in the United States, Italy and Spain gave samples during acute or convalescent COVID-19. From T cells, B-cell-depleted T cells, or PBMCs came the material, which was cDNA or gDNA.

Produced via immunoSEQ multiplex PCR; TCRdb's table is partial and in-frame only. The sample lists 200,000 to 250,000 clones; about 85% were seen once. Trimming at V came to 5 bases and at J to 8 bases, leaving 10 bases not matched to a gene. The length of the CDR3 is 16 residues. Per germline, CDR1 LNHDA and CDR2 SQIVND (reference sequence). The chain carries TRBV19 and TRBJ2-1, with 12 nucleotides matching TRBD2. This clonotype was sampled from a woman aged 18-30 years who had recovered from COVID-19. The sequenced sample was peripheral blood. The CDR3 protein is CASSARASGRGDEQFF. The CDR3 DNA is TGTGCCAGTAGTGCCCGGGCTAGCGGGAGGGGCGATGAGCAGTTCTTC. Looking up the rest from reference TRBV19 and TRBJ2-1 gives the full variable domain: DGGITQSPKYLFRKEGQNVTLSCEQNLNHDAMYWYRQDPGQGLRLIYYSQIVNDFQKGDIAEGYSVSREKKESFPLTVTSAQKNPTAFYLCASSARASGRGDEQFFGPGTRLTVL.